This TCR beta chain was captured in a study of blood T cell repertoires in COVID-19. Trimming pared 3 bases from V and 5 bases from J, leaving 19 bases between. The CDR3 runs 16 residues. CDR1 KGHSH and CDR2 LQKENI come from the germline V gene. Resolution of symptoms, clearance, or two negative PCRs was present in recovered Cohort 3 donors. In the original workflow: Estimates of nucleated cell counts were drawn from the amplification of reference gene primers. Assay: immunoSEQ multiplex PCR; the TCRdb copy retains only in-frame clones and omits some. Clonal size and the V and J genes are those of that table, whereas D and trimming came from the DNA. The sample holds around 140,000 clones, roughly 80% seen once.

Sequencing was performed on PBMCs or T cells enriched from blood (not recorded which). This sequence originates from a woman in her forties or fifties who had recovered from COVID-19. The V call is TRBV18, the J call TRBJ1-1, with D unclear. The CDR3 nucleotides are TGTGCCAGCTCACCGTCCAGCCCTCGAGGAGGGACTGAAGCTTTCTTT. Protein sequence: CASSPSSPRGGTEAFF.